The clone carrying this TCR beta chain was observed a handful of times. This entry is derived from a study of blood T cell repertoires in COVID-19. The germline V gene encodes CDR1 MDHEN and CDR2 SYDVKM. V trimming: 4 bases; J trimming: 1 base; junction bases outside the gene matches: 1. The CDR3 sequence is 13 residues long. Seattle researchers signed up patients amid active infection and tracked them longitudinally. The repertoire was sequenced with immunoSEQ multiplex PCR; TCRdb's copy has only in-frame clones and lacks some. Of 200,000 to 300,000 clones listed, 86% are singletons. The clonotype comes from a woman of 80 years or more with COVID-19, enrolled during active disease. The rearrangement links TRBV28 to TRBJ2-7; 7 positions agree with TRBD1. The sample consisted of peripheral blood. DNA of the CDR3: TGTGCCAGCAGTTCGACAGGGTCCTACGAGCAGTACGTC. Amino acids: CASSSTGSYEQYV.